The entry that follows covers one T cell receptor beta chain sequence. There are 15 residues in the CDR3. Trimming cost V 5 bases and J 11 bases; bases outside gene matches: 12. The germline CDR1 and CDR2 sequences are SEHNR and FQNEAQ (reference sequence). The sample originates from a study of shared clonotypes between healthy human individuals. The DNA input per sorted-subset replicate PCR was roughly 210 ng, corresponding to tens of thousands of T cell genomes. Sequenced by immunoSEQ multiplex PCR; TCRdb stores in-frame clones only, minus some. Of some 680,000 clones listed, about 80% are singletons.

This rearrangement joins TRBV7-9 to TRBJ1-4; TRBD1 matches 9 bases. The receptor was derived from a woman aged 25 to 45 in good health. Specimen: memory CD4+ T cells sorted from blood. Subset denoted: CD45RA-negative fraction. The CDR3 DNA is TGTGCCAGCAGCGCAAGCGGGACAGGGAGAGGGAAACTGTTTTTT. Translation gives CASSASGTGRGKLFF. Full variable domain (rest looked up from reference TRBV7-9 and TRBJ1-4): DTGVSQNPRHKITKRGQNVTFRCDPISEHNRLYWYRQTLGQGPEFLTYFQNEAQLEKSRLLSDRFSAERPKGSFSTLEIQRTEQGDSAMYLCASSASGTGRGKLFFGSGTQLSVL.